The present TCR beta chain was sequenced within a study of blood T cell repertoires in COVID-19. Authors' analysis steps: Reference gene primer amplification gave estimated nucleated cell counts. The protocol was immunoSEQ multiplex PCR, while the TCRdb copy is restricted to in-frame clones and leaves out a portion. That table furnishes V, J and clone size, whereas the DNA furnished D and trimming. The sample lists 200,000 to 250,000 clones; 80% to 85% were seen once. CDR1 and CDR2 from the germline V gene are LGHNA and YSLEER. The CDR3 consists of 15 residues. V lost 4 bases, J lost 5 bases, and 5 bases stayed unmatched.

Sequencing was performed on peripheral blood. This sequence joins TRBV4-3 and TRBJ1-5; TRBD1 matches at 10 bases. The TCR originated in a human donor in a cohort sampled during active COVID-19. The CDR3 region is CASSPDRGTYQPQHF. In nucleotides, the CDR3 is TGCGCCAGCAGCCCGGACAGGGGGACATATCAGCCCCAGCATTTT.